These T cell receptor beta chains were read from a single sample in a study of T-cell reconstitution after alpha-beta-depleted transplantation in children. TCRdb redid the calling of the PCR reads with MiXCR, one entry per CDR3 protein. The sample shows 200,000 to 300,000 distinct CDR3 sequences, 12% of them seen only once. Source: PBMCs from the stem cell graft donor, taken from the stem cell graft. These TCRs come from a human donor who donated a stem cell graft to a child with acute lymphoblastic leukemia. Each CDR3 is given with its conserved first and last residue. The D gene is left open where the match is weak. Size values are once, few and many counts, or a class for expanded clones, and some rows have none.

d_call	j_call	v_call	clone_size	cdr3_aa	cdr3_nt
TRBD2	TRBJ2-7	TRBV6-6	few	CASRGLAESEQYF	TGTGCCAGCAGAGGACTAGCGGAAAGCGAGCAGTACTTC
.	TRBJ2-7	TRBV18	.	CASSPLDNYEQYF	TGTGCCAGCTCACCACTAGACAACTACGAGCAGTACTTC
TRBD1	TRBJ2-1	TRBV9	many	CASSARIRDRGQNEQFF	TGTGCCAGCAGCGCGCGCATCCGGGACAGGGGGCAAAATGAGCAGTTCTTC
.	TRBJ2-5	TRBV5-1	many	CASRPGYQETQYF	TGCGCCAGCAGGCCGGGCTACCAAGAGACCCAGTACTTC
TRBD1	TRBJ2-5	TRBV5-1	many	CASSVQGVYETQYF	TGCGCCAGCAGCGTACAGGGGGTTTATGAGACCCAGTACTTC
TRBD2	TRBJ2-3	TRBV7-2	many	CASSFSSGGAGDTQYF	TGTGCCAGCAGCTTTTCTAGCGGGGGAGCCGGGGATACGCAGTATTTT
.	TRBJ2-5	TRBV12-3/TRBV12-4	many	CASGSFGEVKTQYF	TGTGCCAGCGGTAGTTTCGGGGAGGTAAAGACCCAGTACTTC
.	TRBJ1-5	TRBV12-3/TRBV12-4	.	CASRAPGPGRPQHF	TGTGCCAGCAGGGCCCCAGGCCCTGGTAGGCCCCAGCATTTT
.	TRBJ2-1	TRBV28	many	CASSSTGILMAEQFF	TGTGCCAGCAGTTCCACAGGGATTCTTATGGCTGAGCAGTTCTTC
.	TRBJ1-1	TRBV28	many	CASSFRLRMNTEAFF	TGTGCCAGCAGTTTCCGACTGCGGATGAACACTGAAGCTTTCTTT
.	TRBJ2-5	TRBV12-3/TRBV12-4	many	CASSLAVVNVQETQYF	TGTGCCAGCAGTTTAGCCGTGGTGAATGTCCAAGAGACCCAGTACTTC
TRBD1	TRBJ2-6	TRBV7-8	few	CASSERPGQGLAGANVLTF	TGTGCCAGCAGCGAACGGCCGGGACAGGGACTTGCTGGGGCCAACGTCCTGACTTTC
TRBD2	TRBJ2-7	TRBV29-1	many	CSVAGAPGLAGTDEQYF	TGCAGCGTTGCCGGTGCGCCCGGACTAGCCGGAACAGACGAGCAGTACTTC
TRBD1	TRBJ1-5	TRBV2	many	CASRMDRAGQPQHF	TGTGCCAGCAGGATGGACAGGGCAGGTCAGCCCCAGCATTTT
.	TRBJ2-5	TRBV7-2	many	CASSLRWLIGQETQYF	TGTGCCAGCAGCTTAAGGTGGCTTATAGGCCAAGAGACCCAGTACTTC
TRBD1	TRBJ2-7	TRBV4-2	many	CASSQAGTGGLVEQYF	TGTGCCAGCAGCCAAGCAGGGACAGGGGGATTAGTGGAGCAGTACTTC
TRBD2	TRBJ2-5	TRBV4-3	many	CASSQSSGRGGETQYF	TGCGCCAGCAGCCAAAGTAGCGGGAGAGGAGGAGAGACCCAGTACTTC
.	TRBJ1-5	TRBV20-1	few	CSALGRGFSNQPQHF	TGCAGTGCTCTGGGCAGGGGATTTAGCAATCAGCCCCAGCATTTT
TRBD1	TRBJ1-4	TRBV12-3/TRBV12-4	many	CASSWDSGEEKLFF	TGTGCCAGCAGCTGGGACAGCGGAGAGGAAAAACTGTTTTTT
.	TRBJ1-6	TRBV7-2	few	CASTPFGTTNSPLHF	TGTGCCAGCACTCCTTTTGGGACGACTAATTCACCCCTCCACTTT
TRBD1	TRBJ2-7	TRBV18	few	CASSRQGFLSSEQYF	TGTGCCAGCTCACGACAGGGTTTTCTTAGTTCCGAGCAGTACTTC
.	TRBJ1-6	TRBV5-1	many	CASSLLQAADSPLHF	TGCGCCAGCAGCTTGCTACAGGCGGCGGATTCACCCCTCCACTTT
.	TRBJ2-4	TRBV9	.	CASNADKNIQYF	TGTGCCAGCAACGCCGACAAAAACATTCAGTACTTC
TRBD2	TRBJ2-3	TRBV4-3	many	CASSPGLAGHTDTQYF	TGCGCCAGCAGCCCTGGGTTAGCGGGACACACAGATACGCAGTATTTT
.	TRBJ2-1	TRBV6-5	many	CASRKSSYNEQFF	TGTGCCAGCAGAAAAAGCTCCTACAATGAGCAGTTCTTC
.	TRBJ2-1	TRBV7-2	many	CASSPTGINEQFF	TGTGCCAGCAGCCCAACGGGGATCAATGAGCAGTTCTTC
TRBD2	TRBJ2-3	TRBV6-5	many	CASSYSGLAGIPDTQYF	TGTGCCAGCAGTTACTCTGGACTAGCGGGGATTCCAGATACGCAGTATTTT
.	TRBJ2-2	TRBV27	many	CASRKRSIFTGELFF	TGTGCCAGCAGGAAACGTTCTATTTTCACCGGGGAGCTGTTTTTT
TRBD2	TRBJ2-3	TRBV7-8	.	CASSLELAGYTQYF	TGTGCCAGCAGCTTAGAGTTAGCGGGATATACGCAGTATTTT
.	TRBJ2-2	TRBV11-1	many	CATSTRPTLAANTGELFF	TGTGCCACCAGTACGCGACCAACGCTAGCCGCGAACACCGGGGAGCTGTTTTTT
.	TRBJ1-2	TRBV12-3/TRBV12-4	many	CASSLRAGYGYTF	TGTGCCAGCAGTTTAAGGGCAGGGTATGGCTACACCTTC
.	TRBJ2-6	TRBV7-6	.	CASRPKAGGANVLTF	TGTGCCAGCAGACCTAAAGCTGGAGGGGCCAACGTCCTGACTTTC
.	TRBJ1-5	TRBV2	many	CASSMEKGTDQPQHF	TGTGCCAGCAGTATGGAGAAGGGCACCGATCAGCCCCAGCATTTT
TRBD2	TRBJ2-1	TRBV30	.	CAWSGLAGSYNEQFF	TGTGCCTGGAGTGGACTAGCGGGCTCCTACAATGAGCAGTTCTTC
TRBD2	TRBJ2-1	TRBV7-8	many	CASSLARLAGNEQFF	TGTGCCAGCAGCTTAGCGCGACTAGCTGGGAATGAGCAGTTCTTC
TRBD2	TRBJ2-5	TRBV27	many	CASRLRGGLETQYF	TGTGCCAGCAGACTGCGGGGGGGCCTAGAGACCCAGTACTTC
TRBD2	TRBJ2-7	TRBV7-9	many	CASGPAGVGEQYF	TGTGCCAGCGGGCCCGCGGGAGTAGGCGAGCAGTACTTC
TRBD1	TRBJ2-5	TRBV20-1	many	CSARDSSGTGRQETQYF	TGCAGTGCTAGAGATTCATCGGGGACAGGTCGGCAAGAGACCCAGTACTTC
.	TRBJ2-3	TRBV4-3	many	CASSQVPDSGTDTQYF	TGCGCCAGCAGCCAAGTTCCGGATTCTGGGACAGATACGCAGTATTTT
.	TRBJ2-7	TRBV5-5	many	CASNKGRGSSYEQYF	TGTGCCAGCAACAAGGGACGGGGGAGCTCCTACGAGCAGTACTTC